The 22 T cell receptor beta chains in this list originate from one sample, sequenced in a study of blood T cell repertoires in COVID-19. Repertoires were generated with immunoSEQ multiplex PCR, while TCRdb's copy carries only in-frame clones and drops some. The sample shows tens of thousands of clones, 87% of them seen only once. Sequencing input: peripheral blood. These receptors were collected from a male donor with acute or convalescent COVID-19.

The chain couples TRBV6-5 to TRBJ2-3; 9 nucleotides align to TRBD2. Germline V CDR1 and CDR2: MNHEY, SVGAGI. CDR3 length: 14 residues. V gave up 6 bases and J gave up 3 bases; unmatched junction bases: 4. CDR3 residues: CASRERGATDTQYF. CDR3 nucleotides: TGTGCCAGCAGGGAGCGGGGGGCGACAGATACGCAGTATTTT.

The gene calls are TRBV14 and TRBJ2-1; 12 positions match TRBD2. The CDR3 spans 16 residues. Germline CDR1 is SGHDN and CDR2 is FVKESK. V shed 6 bases and J 3 bases; nucleotides not matched to a gene: 6. In DNA, the CDR3 is TGTGCCAGCAGTCGGACTAGCGGGGCGAGCTACAATGAGCAGTTCTTC. This gives the protein CASSRTSGASYNEQFF.

The V call is TRBV10-3, the J call TRBJ1-6; D remains unclear. The V end was cut by 6 bases, the J end by 7 bases, with 16 bases between. This CDR3 is built from 15 residues. In germline, CDR1 is ENHRY, CDR2 SYGVKD. CDR3 in amino acids: CAISAAAAGNSPLHF. The CDR3, as DNA: TGTGCCATCAGCGCTGCCGCGGCGGGAAATTCACCCCTCCACTTT.

The chain is built from TRBV5-1 and TRBJ2-5; TRBD2 agrees at 9 bases. Germline loops: CDR1 SGHRS, CDR2 YFSETQ. J gave up 5 bases and V 1 base, and 6 bases lay outside the gene matches. The CDR3 totals 15 residues. Here the CDR3 reads CASSLMAGGQETQYF. The DNA for the CDR3 is TGCGCCAGCAGCTTGATGGCGGGGGGGCAGGAGACCCAGTACTTC. The complete variable domain, with remaining parts taken from reference TRBV5-1 and TRBJ2-5, reads KAGVTQTPRYLIKTRGQQVTLSCSPISGHRSVSWYQQTPGQGLQFLFEYFSETQRNKGNFPGRFSGRQFSNSRSEMNVSTLELGDSALYLCASSLMAGGQETQYFGPGTRLLVL.

This sequence joins TRBV19 and TRBJ2-2; 11 nucleotides agree with TRBD2. V was clipped by 3 bases and J by 5 bases; unmatched bases: 11. Germline CDR1 LNHDA, CDR2 SQIVND (reference sequence). The CDR3 consists of 18 residues. The CDR3 is CASSILAGGSSTTGELFF. CDR3 bases: TGTGCCAGTAGTATCCTAGCGGGGGGCTCTAGTACTACCGGGGAGCTGTTTTTT. The whole variable domain, filled in from reference TRBV19 and TRBJ2-2, reads DGGITQSPKYLFRKEGQNVTLSCEQNLNHDAMYWYRQDPGQGLRLIYYSQIVNDFQKGDIAEGYSVSREKKESFPLTVTSAQKNPTAFYLCASSILAGGSSTTGELFFGEGSRLTVL.

The chain links TRBV2 to TRBJ2-7, with TRBD2 matching 11 bases. The CDR3 spans 15 residues. V gave up 4 bases and J gave up 7 bases; unmatched junction bases: 9. The germline V gene encodes CDR1 SNHLY and CDR2 FYNNEI. CDR3 amino acids: CASSALAGAGGEQYF. As DNA, the CDR3 is TGTGCCAGCAGTGCACTAGCGGGGGCCGGGGGGGAGCAGTACTTC. The full variable domain, completed using reference TRBV2 and TRBJ2-7, is EPEVTQTPSHQVTQMGQEVILRCVPISNHLYFYWYRQILGQKVEFLVSFYNNEISEKSEIFDDQFSVERPDGSNFTLKIRSTKLEDSAMYFCASSALAGAGGEQYFGPGTRLTVT.

The J gene is TRBJ2-5, the V gene TRBV18; D is ambiguous. The CDR3 loop spans 12 amino acids. Germline V gene lookup returns CDR1 KGHSH and CDR2 LQKENI. V shed 4 bases and J shed 3 bases, with 6 bases lying between them. DNA of the CDR3: TGTGCCAGCTCACGGCAGGAAGAGACCCAGTACTTC. Amino acid sequence: CASSRQEETQYF.

The V and J genes are TRBV6-6 and TRBJ2-7, with 9 positions matching TRBD2. Trimming removed 6 bases from V and 5 bases from J; junction bases left unmatched: 5. The length of the CDR3 is 13 residues. CDR1 is MNHNY and CDR2 is SVGAGI in the germline V gene (reference sequence). The CDR3 sequence: CASSLGTSNEQYF. CDR3 sequence (DNA): TGTGCCAGCAGCCTGGGGACTAGCAACGAGCAGTACTTC.

This clone was picked up a small number of times. V gene TRBV11-2 combines with J gene TRBJ2-7, with D possibly matching TRBD1 (6 bases). The CDR3 sequence is 16 residues long. CDR1 is SGHAT, CDR2 FQNNGV, per germline. Trimming removed 1 base from V and 4 bases from J, with 17 bases in between. Here the CDR3 reads CASSLARGGVGYEQYF. CDR3 nucleotides: TGTGCCAGCAGCTTAGCTCGAGGGGGAGTGGGGTACGAGCAGTACTTC.

CDR3 protein: CASSLGTASGNTIYF. The CDR3 nucleotides read TGTGCCAGCAGCTTAGGGACAGCCTCTGGAAACACCATATATTTT. The chain couples TRBV5-5 to TRBJ1-3, with 7 bases matching TRBD1. The CDR3 spans 15 residues. The germline V gene has CDR1 SGHKS and CDR2 YYEKEE (reference sequence). V dropped 2 bases and J dropped 0; count of bases not matched to a gene: 2. The full variable domain, with the rest looked up from reference TRBV5-5 and TRBJ1-3, is DAGVTQSPTHLIKTRGQQVTLRCSPISGHKSVSWYQQVLGQGPQFIFQYYEKEERGRGNFPDRFSARQFPNYSSELNVNALLLGDSALYLCASSLGTASGNTIYFGEGSWLTVV.

The chain carries TRBV7-2 and TRBJ2-3, with D perhaps matching TRBD2 (5 bases). This CDR3 is 16 amino acids long. CDR1 is SGHTA, CDR2 FQGNSA, per germline. V was pared by 3 bases and J by 0 bases, with 13 bases between. The CDR3 DNA sequence: TGTGCCAGCAGCTTCATAGCGAGACCTAGCACAGATACGCAGTATTTT. Its protein is CASSFIARPSTDTQYF.

V gene TRBV6-5 combines with J gene TRBJ2-5; 7 bases are a match to TRBD1. Unmatched junction bases numbered 6, after V lost 6 bases and J lost 5 bases. The CDR3 has 13 residues. Germline V gives CDR1 MNHEY, CDR2 SVGAGI. The CDR3 DNA follows: TGTGCCAGCAGCCTGGACAGGTCGGAGACCCAGTACTTC. It yields the protein CASSLDRSETQYF.

The chain combines TRBV5-6 with TRBJ1-5; D is possibly TRBD1 (5 bases). The V and J ends lost 3 bases and 2 bases respectively, with 6 bases between them. This CDR3 contains 13 residues. Germline lookup yields CDR1 SGHDT and CDR2 YYEEEE. This CDR3 is CASSSTGNQPQHF. The CDR3, as DNA: TGTGCCAGCAGCTCGACAGGCAATCAGCCCCAGCATTTT.

This clone occurred a few times. The chain carries TRBV27 and TRBJ2-1; TRBD2 aligns across 11 bases. Losses at the gene ends were 4 bases for V and 6 bases for J; bases not matched to a gene: 5. The CDR3 is made up of 15 amino acids. CDR1 and CDR2 (germline): MNHEY, SMNVEV (reference sequence). CDR3 sequence (DNA): TGTGCCAGCAGTTCACTAGCGGGGGCCGCCAATGAGCAGTTCTTC. It encodes CASSSLAGAANEQFF.

This chain connects TRBV19 to TRBJ1-6, with a possible D match to TRBD1 (5 bases). The CDR3 has 13 residues. Per the germline V gene, CDR1 is LNHDA and CDR2 is SQIVND (reference sequence). Trimming took off 5 bases at V and 9 bases at J, with 11 bases between the two ends. The CDR3 region is CASSPRGGSPLHF. CDR3 nucleotides: TGTGCCAGTAGTCCCCGCGGGGGTTCACCCCTCCACTTT.

This sequence joins TRBV12-3 or TRBV12-4 and TRBJ2-1; 8 nucleotides match TRBD1. V shed 5 bases and J 8 bases; nucleotides not matched to a gene: 2. This CDR3 has 12 residues. The CDR3 reads CASSQGAYEQFF. As DNA, the CDR3 is TGTGCCAGCAGTCAGGGGGCCTATGAGCAGTTCTTC.

This clone came up a few times. J is TRBJ1-5 and V is TRBV12-3 or TRBV12-4; 7 bases map to TRBD1. Losses at the gene ends were 6 bases for V and 7 bases for J; bases not matched to a gene: 6. CDR3 length equals 13 residues. DNA for the CDR3: TGTGCCAGCAGCCGACAGGGACAACAGCCCCAGCATTTT. This translates into CASSRQGQQPQHF.

This clone was counted a few times. The chain links TRBV6-5 to TRBJ1-4, with D possibly matching TRBD1 (5 bases). V was shortened by 5 bases and J by 6 bases, with 13 bases between the two germline ends. This CDR3 has 14 amino acids. Germline V gene data show CDR1 as MNHEY and CDR2 as SVGAGI. CDR3 in amino acids: CASSNWGPDEKLFF. In DNA, the CDR3 is TGTGCCAGCAGTAACTGGGGCCCGGATGAAAAACTGTTTTTT.

The genes are TRBV12-5 and TRBJ1-1; 7 bases map to TRBD1. The CDR3 covers 13 residues. The germline CDR1 and CDR2 sequences are LGHNT and FRNRAP. V lost 5 bases, J lost 5 bases, and 5 bases stayed unmatched. CDR3 region: CASGLKTGTEAFF. CDR3 DNA sequence: TGTGCTAGTGGTCTGAAGACAGGGACTGAAGCTTTCTTT.

V and J are TRBV6-5 and TRBJ1-6; 8 nucleotides align to TRBD1. The CDR3 totals 14 residues. The V gene's germline CDR1 is MNHEY and CDR2 SVGAGI. The V and J ends lost 6 bases and 7 bases, in that order; junction bases with no gene match: 5. The CDR3: CASSLQGGNSPLHF. The CDR3 nucleotides read TGTGCCAGCAGCCTACAGGGGGGCAATTCACCCCTCCACTTT.

The sample holds one count of this clone. The chain uses TRBV6-5 and TRBJ2-7; TRBD1 is a possible D gene (6 bases). V lost 6 bases and J 5 bases, leaving 11 bases between the germline ends. The CDR3 is made up of 12 amino acids. CDR1 and CDR2 (germline): MNHEY, SVGAGI. This chain's CDR3 is CASRKDSNEQYF. Here the CDR3 DNA reads TGTGCCAGCAGGAAGGACAGTAACGAGCAGTACTTC.

The chain recombines TRBV18 with TRBJ2-3, with TRBD2 matching over 7 bases. V dropped 0 bases and J dropped 2; count of bases not matched to a gene: 2. In germline, CDR1 is KGHSH, CDR2 LQKENI. This CDR3 region has 15 residues. The CDR3 here is CASSPPSGVTDTQYF. CDR3 DNA: TGTGCCAGCTCACCACCCAGCGGGGTCACAGATACGCAGTATTTT.